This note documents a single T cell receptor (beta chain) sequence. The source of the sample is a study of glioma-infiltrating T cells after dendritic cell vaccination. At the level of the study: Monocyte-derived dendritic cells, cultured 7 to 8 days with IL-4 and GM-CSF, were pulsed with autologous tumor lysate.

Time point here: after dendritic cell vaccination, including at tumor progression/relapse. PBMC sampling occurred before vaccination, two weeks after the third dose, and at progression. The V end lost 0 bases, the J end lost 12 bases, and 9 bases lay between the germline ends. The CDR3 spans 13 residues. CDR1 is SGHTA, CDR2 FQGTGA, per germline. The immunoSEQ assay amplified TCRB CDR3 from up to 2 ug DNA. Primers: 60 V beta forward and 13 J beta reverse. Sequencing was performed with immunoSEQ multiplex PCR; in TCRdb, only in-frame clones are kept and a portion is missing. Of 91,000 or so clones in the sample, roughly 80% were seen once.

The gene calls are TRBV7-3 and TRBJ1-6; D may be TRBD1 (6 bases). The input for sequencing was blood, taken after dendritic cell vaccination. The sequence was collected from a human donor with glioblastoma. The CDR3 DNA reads TGTGCCAGCAGCTTAACTCTGACAGGACCCCTCCACTTT. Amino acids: CASSLTLTGPLHF.